Given below is one T cell receptor beta chain in context. The sample comes from a study of blood T cell repertoires in COVID-19. At the level of the study: The United States, Italy and Spain were the sources of the acute and convalescent COVID-19 samples. From T cells, B-cell-depleted T cells, or PBMCs came the material, which was cDNA or gDNA.

Seattle-derived patients entered the study during active infection and were followed longitudinally. Assay: immunoSEQ multiplex PCR; the TCRdb copy retains only in-frame clones and omits some. Of 150,000 to 200,000 clones in the sample, approximately 95% were seen once. This CDR3 comprises 17 residues. From germline, CDR1 is SGHRS and CDR2 YFSETQ. The J segment lost 5 bases and the V segment lost 2 bases, leaving 10 bases of the junction unmatched. The specimen was peripheral blood. The receptor's source is a woman aged 55-70 years with COVID-19, enrolled during active disease. The chain uses TRBV5-1 and TRBJ2-1, with 10 bases identical to TRBD2. Written as DNA, the CDR3 is TGCGCCAGCAGCTTCGTAGCGGGGGGCATTTTAAACAATGAGCAGTTCTTC. Amino acids: CASSFVAGGILNNEQFF.